A selection of T cell receptor beta chains follows, all from one sample in a study of blood T cell repertoires in COVID-19. Method: immunoSEQ multiplex PCR; TCRdb's copy keeps in-frame clones and lacks some. The table includes about 130,000 clones, around 85% detected once. Source material: peripheral blood. These receptors originate from a woman in her fifties or sixties with acute or convalescent COVID-19. Each CDR3 is given with its conserved first and last residue. The D gene is left open where the match is weak. Not all rows give a size; the values are once, few, many and, for expanded clones, a class.

D gene: .; J gene: TRBJ2-3; V gene: TRBV18; clone size: .; CDR3 protein: CASSPRSYMDTQYF; CDR3 DNA: TGTGCCAGCTCACCACGGAGCTACATGGATACGCAGTATTTT
D gene: .; J gene: TRBJ1-5; V gene: TRBV18; clone size: .; CDR3 protein: CASSYTGFENQPQHF; CDR3 DNA: TGTGCCAGCTCTTACACAGGTTTCGAAAATCAGCCCCAGCATTTT
D gene: TRBD2; J gene: TRBJ2-3; V gene: TRBV9; clone size: .; CDR3 protein: CASSVMGGSTDTQYF; CDR3 DNA: TGTGCCAGCAGCGTAATGGGGGGGAGCACAGATACGCAGTATTTT
D gene: TRBD1; J gene: TRBJ1-1; V gene: TRBV5-1; clone size: .; CDR3 protein: CASSPDRGASEAFF; CDR3 DNA: TGCGCCAGCAGCCCCGACAGGGGGGCATCCGAAGCTTTCTTT
D gene: TRBD1; J gene: TRBJ2-6; V gene: TRBV7-2; clone size: once; CDR3 protein: CASLGQDISGANVLTF; CDR3 DNA: TGTGCCAGCCTGGGACAGGATATCTCTGGGGCCAACGTCCTGACTTTC
D gene: TRBD1; J gene: TRBJ2-1; V gene: TRBV18; clone size: .; CDR3 protein: CASSSTGTLHEQFF; CDR3 DNA: TGTGCCAGCTCGTCGACAGGGACCCTCCATGAGCAGTTCTTC
D gene: .; J gene: TRBJ2-3; V gene: TRBV5-6; clone size: few; CDR3 protein: CASSTGLHREDTQYF; CDR3 DNA: TGTGCCAGCAGCACCGGCCTCCACAGGGAGGATACGCAGTATTTT
D gene: TRBD1; J gene: TRBJ1-2; V gene: TRBV4-1; clone size: .; CDR3 protein: CASSQGTGNGYTF; CDR3 DNA: TGCGCCAGCAGCCAAGGGACAGGGAATGGCTACACCTTC
D gene: .; J gene: TRBJ1-4; V gene: TRBV27; clone size: .; CDR3 protein: CASSRPGELEKLFF; CDR3 DNA: TGTGCCAGCAGCCGCCCCGGGGAGCTCGAAAAACTGTTTTTT
D gene: TRBD1; J gene: TRBJ2-7; V gene: TRBV5-5; clone size: .; CDR3 protein: CASSSSQGYEQYF; CDR3 DNA: TGTGCCAGCAGCTCGTCACAGGGGTACGAGCAGTACTTC
D gene: TRBD1; J gene: TRBJ2-2; V gene: TRBV10-3; clone size: many; CDR3 protein: CAIARDRGTGELFF; CDR3 DNA: TGTGCCATCGCTCGGGACAGGGGTACCGGGGAGCTGTTTTTT
D gene: TRBD1; J gene: TRBJ1-5; V gene: TRBV5-6; clone size: .; CDR3 protein: CASSPGQVRLSNQPQHF; CDR3 DNA: TGTGCCAGCAGCCCCGGACAGGTCCGCCTTAGCAATCAGCCCCAGCATTTT
D gene: .; J gene: TRBJ1-1; V gene: TRBV29-1; clone size: few; CDR3 protein: CSVVRGANTEAFF; CDR3 DNA: TGCAGCGTTGTTCGTGGGGCGAACACTGAAGCTTTCTTT
D gene: .; J gene: TRBJ2-1; V gene: TRBV6-1; clone size: .; CDR3 protein: CASSDLTIGGDLYNEQFF; CDR3 DNA: TGTGCCAGCAGTGACCTCACTATTGGGGGCGATCTATACAATGAGCAGTTCTTC
D gene: TRBD2; J gene: TRBJ2-2; V gene: TRBV9; clone size: .; CDR3 protein: CASSVAGGPTGELFF; CDR3 DNA: TGTGCCAGCAGCGTAGCGGGGGGGCCGACCGGGGAGCTGTTTTTT
D gene: .; J gene: TRBJ1-3; V gene: TRBV30; clone size: .; CDR3 protein: CAWSNKDRFSGNTIYF; CDR3 DNA: TGTGCCTGGAGTAATAAGGACAGATTCTCTGGAAACACCATATATTTT
D gene: .; J gene: TRBJ1-4; V gene: TRBV5-4; clone size: few; CDR3 protein: CASSPRPESNEKLFF; CDR3 DNA: TGTGCCAGCAGCCCTCGCCCGGAGTCTAATGAAAAACTGTTTTTT
D gene: .; J gene: TRBJ2-1; V gene: TRBV6-5; clone size: .; CDR3 protein: CASSNRASSYNEQFF; CDR3 DNA: TGTGCCAGCAGCAACAGGGCTAGCTCCTACAATGAGCAGTTCTTC
D gene: TRBD1; J gene: TRBJ2-7; V gene: TRBV9; clone size: .; CDR3 protein: CASSPRGQGATKPYEQYF; CDR3 DNA: TGTGCCAGCAGCCCACGTGGACAGGGGGCGACTAAACCCTACGAGCAGTACTTC
D gene: .; J gene: TRBJ1-2; V gene: TRBV20-1; clone size: .; CDR3 protein: CSASRGSGYTF; CDR3 DNA: TGCAGTGCTAGTCGGGGTTCTGGCTACACCTTC
D gene: .; J gene: TRBJ1-1; V gene: TRBV19; clone size: .; CDR3 protein: CASSRGGTEAFF; CDR3 DNA: TGTGCCAGTAGTCGTGGAGGCACTGAAGCTTTCTTT
D gene: .; J gene: TRBJ1-2; V gene: TRBV30; clone size: .; CDR3 protein: CALRDTHLSGYTF; CDR3 DNA: TGTGCCCTTAGGGACACCCACCTTAGTGGCTACACCTTC
D gene: .; J gene: TRBJ1-4; V gene: TRBV2; clone size: few; CDR3 protein: CASVIGQYNEKLFF; CDR3 DNA: TGTGCCAGCGTGATTGGACAGTATAATGAAAAACTGTTTTTT
D gene: TRBD1; J gene: TRBJ2-7; V gene: TRBV7-9; clone size: .; CDR3 protein: CASSFLSGQGIYEQYF; CDR3 DNA: TGTGCCAGCAGCTTCTTATCGGGACAGGGGATTTACGAGCAGTACTTC
D gene: .; J gene: TRBJ2-2; V gene: TRBV7-3; clone size: .; CDR3 protein: CASSFVAAPTGELFF; CDR3 DNA: TGTGCCAGCAGCTTTGTAGCGGCCCCTACCGGGGAGCTGTTTTTT
D gene: .; J gene: TRBJ2-1; V gene: TRBV13; clone size: .; CDR3 protein: CASSRLVPNEQFF; CDR3 DNA: TGTGCCAGCAGCCGACTAGTGCCCAATGAGCAGTTCTTC
D gene: .; J gene: TRBJ1-2; V gene: TRBV29-1; clone size: once; CDR3 protein: CSVGRGGYGYTF; CDR3 DNA: TGCAGCGTAGGAAGGGGTGGCTATGGCTACACCTTC
D gene: .; J gene: TRBJ1-4; V gene: TRBV10-3; clone size: .; CDR3 protein: CAISQDSSNEKLFF; CDR3 DNA: TGTGCCATCAGCCAGGACAGCTCCAATGAAAAACTGTTTTTT
D gene: .; J gene: TRBJ2-1; V gene: TRBV2; clone size: once; CDR3 protein: CASSVRGNYNEQFF; CDR3 DNA: TGTGCCAGCAGTGTAAGAGGTAACTACAATGAGCAGTTCTTC
D gene: .; J gene: TRBJ1-1; V gene: TRBV5-1; clone size: .; CDR3 protein: CASSLGGRNDYTEAFF; CDR3 DNA: TGCGCCAGCAGCTTAGGCGGGAGGAATGATTACACTGAAGCTTTCTTT
D gene: .; J gene: TRBJ1-1; V gene: TRBV27; clone size: .; CDR3 protein: CASSFSGYTEAFF; CDR3 DNA: TGTGCCAGCAGTTTTTCAGGGTACACTGAAGCTTTCTTT
D gene: TRBD1; J gene: TRBJ1-2; V gene: TRBV11-2; clone size: .; CDR3 protein: CASSQTAGTGYGGYTF; CDR3 DNA: TGTGCCAGCAGTCAAACCGCCGGGACAGGGTATGGTGGCTACACCTTC
D gene: TRBD1; J gene: TRBJ1-2; V gene: TRBV19; clone size: .; CDR3 protein: CASSTSRTGPFYGYTF; CDR3 DNA: TGTGCCAGTAGTACCTCCCGGACAGGACCCTTCTATGGCTACACCTTC
D gene: .; J gene: TRBJ2-3; V gene: TRBV4-1; clone size: .; CDR3 protein: CASSQVGGDLATQYF; CDR3 DNA: TGCGCCAGCAGCCAAGTCGGAGGGGATTTGGCTACGCAGTATTTT